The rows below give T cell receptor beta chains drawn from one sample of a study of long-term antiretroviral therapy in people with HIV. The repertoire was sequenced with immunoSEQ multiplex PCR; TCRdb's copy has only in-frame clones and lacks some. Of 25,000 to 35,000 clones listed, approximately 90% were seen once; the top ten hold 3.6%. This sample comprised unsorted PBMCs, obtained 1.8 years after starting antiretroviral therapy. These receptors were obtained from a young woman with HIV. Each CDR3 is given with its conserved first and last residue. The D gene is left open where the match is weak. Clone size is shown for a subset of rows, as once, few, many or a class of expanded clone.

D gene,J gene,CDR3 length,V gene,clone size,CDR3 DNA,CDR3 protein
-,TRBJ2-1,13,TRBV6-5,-,TGTGCCAGCAGTTACTCGAACGGAGCTGAGCAGTTCTTC,CASSYSNGAEQFF
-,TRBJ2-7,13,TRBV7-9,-,TGTGCCAGCAGCTCCGCCGGTGGGGAGTATTTGTACTTC,CASSSAGGEYLYF
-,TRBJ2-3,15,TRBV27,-,TGTGCCAGCAGTCCGCCGGGTTCGATGCCCTCCGCGGGGCGCTTT,CASSPPGSMPSAGRF
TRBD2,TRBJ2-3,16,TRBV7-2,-,TGTGCCAGCAGCTTATATGGGGCGGGAGCGGGAGATACGCAGTATTTT,CASSLYGAGAGDTQYF
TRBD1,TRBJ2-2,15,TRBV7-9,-,TGTGCCAGCAGCCCCCAGACAGGGTTCACCGGGGAGCTGTTTTTT,CASSPQTGFTGELFF
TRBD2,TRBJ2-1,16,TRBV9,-,TGTGCCAGCAGCGTAGGGTCTAGCGGGACGGGCGATGAGCAGTTCTTC,CASSVGSSGTGDEQFF
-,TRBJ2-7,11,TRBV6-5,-,TGTGCCAGCAGTTACTCGAGGGAGCAGTACTTC,CASSYSREQYF
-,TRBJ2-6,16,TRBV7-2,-,TGTGCCAGCAGCCAACCCATGAATTCTGGGGCCAACGTCCTGACTTTC,CASSQPMNSGANVLTF
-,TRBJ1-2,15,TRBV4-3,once,TGCGCCAGCAGCCAAGATGGCAGGACTCTTTATGGCTACACCTTC,CASSQDGRTLYGYTF
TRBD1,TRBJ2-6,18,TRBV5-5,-,TGTGCCAGCAATACACCGGGACAGGGGGCATCTGGGGCCAACGTCCTGACTTTC,CASNTPGQGASGANVLTF
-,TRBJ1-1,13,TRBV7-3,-,TGTGCCAGCAGCTTAAATCGGGGCACTGAAGCTTTCTTT,CASSLNRGTEAFF
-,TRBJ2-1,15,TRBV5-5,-,TGTGCCAGCAGCTCCCTTCCGGGGTCCGTCGATGAGCAGTTCTTC,CASSSLPGSVDEQFF
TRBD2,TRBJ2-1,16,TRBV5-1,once,TGCGCCAGCAGCTTCGGACTAGCGGGAGGGCCGCATGAGCAGTTCTTC,CASSFGLAGGPHEQFF
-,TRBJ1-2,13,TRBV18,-,TGTGCCAGCTCACAGACGGTGGACTATGGCTACACCTTC,CASSQTVDYGYTF
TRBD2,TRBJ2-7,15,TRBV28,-,TGTGCCAGCAGTTCCTTGAGGGACTATGCCTACGAGCAGTACTTC,CASSSLRDYAYEQYF
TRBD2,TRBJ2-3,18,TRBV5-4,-,TGTGCCAGCAGCTCGAAGACTAGCGGTTTCGCGGGGGGAGATACGCAGTATTTT,CASSSKTSGFAGGDTQYF
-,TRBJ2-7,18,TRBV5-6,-,TGTGCCAGCAGCTCCACATTCGGGGACGCCTTTGCCTTCTACGAGCAGTACTTC,CASSSTFGDAFAFYEQYF
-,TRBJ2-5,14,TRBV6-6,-,TGTGCCAGCAGTGTTCAGGGCCCCGACGGGACCCAGTACTTC,CASSVQGPDGTQYF
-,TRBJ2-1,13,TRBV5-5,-,TGTGCCAGCAGCTTGGGGATGTGGAATGAGCAGTTCTTC,CASSLGMWNEQFF
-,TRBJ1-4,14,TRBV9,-,TGTGCCAGCAGCGTAGCAGGGCTGAATGAAAAACTGTTTTTT,CASSVAGLNEKLFF
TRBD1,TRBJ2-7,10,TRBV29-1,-,TGCAGGGGACAGATATACGAGCAGTACTTC,CRGQIYEQYF
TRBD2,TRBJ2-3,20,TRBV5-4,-,TGTGCCAGCAGCTTGGGAGGAGGACTAGCGGGAGGAGCTAGCACAGATACGCAGTATTTT,CASSLGGGLAGGASTDTQYF
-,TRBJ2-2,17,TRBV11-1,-,TGTGCCAGCGGGAAGGGTCGGGGGGCCTCGTACACCGGGGAGCTGTTTTTT,CASGKGRGASYTGELFF
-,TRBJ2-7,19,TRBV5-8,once,TGTGCCAGCAGCTTGGTGCTAATTTGGGCTCAATCTAGCTCCTACGAGCAGTACTTC,CASSLVLIWAQSSSYEQYF
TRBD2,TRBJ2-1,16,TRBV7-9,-,TGTGCCAGCAGTTTACTAGCGGGAGGGTCCTACAATGAGCAGTTCTTC,CASSLLAGGSYNEQFF
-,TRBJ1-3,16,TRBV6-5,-,TGTGCCAGCAGTTACCTGGGGCAGGGGCTTGGAAACACCATATATTTT,CASSYLGQGLGNTIYF
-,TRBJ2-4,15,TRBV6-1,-,TGTGCCAGCAGTGAAGGACCGGGCCTAGGAAACATTCAGTACTTC,CASSEGPGLGNIQYF
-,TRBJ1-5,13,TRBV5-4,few,TGTGCCAGCAGCTTGGATAGCAATCAGCCCCAGCATTTT,CASSLDSNQPQHF
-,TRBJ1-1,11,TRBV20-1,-,TGCAGTGCCGAGGCGGGGGCTGAAGCTTTCTTT,CSAEAGAEAFF
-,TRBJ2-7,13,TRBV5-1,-,TGCGCCAGCAGCCCGGCGAGTGTTGGTAAGCAGTACTTC,CASSPASVGKQYF
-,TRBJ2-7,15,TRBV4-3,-,TGCGCCAGCAGCCAAGATGGGGCGACTACCTACGAGCAGTACTTC,CASSQDGATTYEQYF
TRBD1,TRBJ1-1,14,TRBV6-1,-,TGTGCCAGCAGTGAAGGGACAGGGAGGACTGAAGCTTTCTTT,CASSEGTGRTEAFF
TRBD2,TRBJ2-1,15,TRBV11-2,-,TGTGCCAGCAGCTTAAGCGGGAATCCTAGTAATGAGCAGTTCTTC,CASSLSGNPSNEQFF
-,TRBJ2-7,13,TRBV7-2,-,TGTGCCAGCAGCCTTACCGGGGTACCCGAGCAGTACTTC,CASSLTGVPEQYF
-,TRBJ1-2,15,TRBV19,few,TGTGCCAGTAGTATAGTTCCACAGGGCCCCTATGGCTACACCTTC,CASSIVPQGPYGYTF
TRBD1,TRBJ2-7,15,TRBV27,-,TGTGCCAGCAGTTCCTCTTCCGGGACAGGGAACGAGCAGTACTTC,CASSSSSGTGNEQYF
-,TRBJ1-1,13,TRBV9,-,TGTGCCAGCAGCGTAACGGGTACAGGTGAAGCTTTCTTT,CASSVTGTGEAFF
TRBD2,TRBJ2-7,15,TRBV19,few,TGTGCCAGTAGTGGCCCGACTAGCGGGACCTACGAGCAGTACTTC,CASSGPTSGTYEQYF
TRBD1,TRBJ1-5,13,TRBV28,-,TGTGCCAGCAGAGACAGGGCCTCGGGGCCCCAGCATTTT,CASRDRASGPQHF
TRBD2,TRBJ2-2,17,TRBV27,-,TGTGCCAGCAGTTTTGCACTAGCGGTCGCGAACACCGGGGAGCTGTTTTTT,CASSFALAVANTGELFF
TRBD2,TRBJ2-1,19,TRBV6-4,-,TGTGCCAGCAGTGCTCGCGGAACTAGCGGGAGGGCCCCCTACAATGAGCAGTTCTTC,CASSARGTSGRAPYNEQFF
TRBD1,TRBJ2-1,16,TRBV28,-,TGTGCCAGCAGTTCAAGGACAGGGGGTAATAGGGGTGAGCAGTTCTTC,CASSSRTGGNRGEQFF